This TCR beta chain was retrieved from a study of control samples from healthy donors and cancer patients. Generated by immunoSEQ multiplex PCR, the TCRdb table keeps only in-frame clones and is missing some. The table has about 120,000 clones, 80% to 90% seen once. This CDR3 contains 14 residues. Germline CDR1 MDHEN, CDR2 SYDVKM. Trimming removed 5 bases from V and 0 bases from J, with 10 bases in between. The sequencing sample was made of PBMCs. The sequence was obtained from a woman aged 45-65 years with colorectal cancer. This chain uses TRBV28 with TRBJ1-1; D is undetermined. CDR3 in DNA: TGTGCCAGCAGTGTCCCGGGGATGAACACTGAAGCTTTCTTT. It codes for CASSVPGMNTEAFF.